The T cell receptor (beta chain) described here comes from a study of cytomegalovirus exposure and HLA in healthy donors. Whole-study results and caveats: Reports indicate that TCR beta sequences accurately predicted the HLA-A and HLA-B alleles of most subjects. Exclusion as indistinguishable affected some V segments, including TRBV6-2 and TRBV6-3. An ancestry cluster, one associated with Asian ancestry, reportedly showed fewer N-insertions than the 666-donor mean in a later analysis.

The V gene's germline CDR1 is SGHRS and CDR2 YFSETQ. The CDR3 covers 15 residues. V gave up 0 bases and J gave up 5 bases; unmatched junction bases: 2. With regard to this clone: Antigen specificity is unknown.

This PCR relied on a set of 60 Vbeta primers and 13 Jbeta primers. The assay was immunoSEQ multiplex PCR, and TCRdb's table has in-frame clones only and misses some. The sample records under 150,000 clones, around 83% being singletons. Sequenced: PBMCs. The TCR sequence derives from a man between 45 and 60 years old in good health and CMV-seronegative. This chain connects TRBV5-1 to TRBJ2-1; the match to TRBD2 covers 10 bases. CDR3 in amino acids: CASSLVAGGNNEQFF. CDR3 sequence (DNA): TGCGCCAGCAGCTTGGTAGCGGGGGGAAACAATGAGCAGTTCTTC.